This T cell receptor (beta chain) is drawn from a study of T-cell memory formation after mild COVID-19. Study in general: Clustering of TCRs was largely donor specific. Whole-study results and caveats: Contracting clones from day 15 to 85 had balanced CD4/CD8; later expanders favoured CD4+. The study detected some responding clones in pre-infection memory, suggesting cross-reactive memory joined.

The length of the CDR3 is 15 residues. Germline V gene data show CDR1 as MNHEY and CDR2 as SVGAGI. The V and J ends lost 6 bases and 2 bases, in that order; junction bases with no gene match: 9. TCR alpha and TCR beta cDNA libraries carrying sample barcodes and UMIs were produced by 5'RACE using constant-segment primers. TCRdb re-analysed the 5' RACE reads in MiXCR, keeping a single row per CDR3 protein. The sample yields 400,000 to 500,000 distinct CDR3 sequences, around 18% seen once. About this clonotype itself: Its specificity is not known.

The clonotype comes from an adult woman who had mild COVID-19 (a few samples of this study predate the infection). Cell type and time point are not known. Sequencing was performed on PBMCs or a T cell subset sorted from them (not recorded which). This chain connects TRBV6-5 to TRBJ1-2; 7 positions agree with TRBD1. The CDR3 protein is CASRAPRQGNYGYTF. The CDR3 DNA sequence: TGTGCCAGCAGGGCCCCCCGACAGGGAAACTATGGCTACACCTTC.